The sequence of this T cell receptor beta chain was determined in a study of response to subunit inactivated influenza vaccine (dated by TCRdb to 2016 to 2018). Regarding the research as a whole: The study used deep quantitative T cell receptor repertoire profiling to track responses to a trivalent subunit inactivated influenza vaccine. On the study overall, not on this receptor specifically: The authors suggested that each seasonal influenza vaccination may recruit only a limited number of new T cells.

The library relied on RT-PCR. This sample was sequenced with an Illumina HiSeq 2500. The public reads were quality trimmed at Q25 with fastp and then assembled into clones with MiXCR by TCRdb, keeping productive beta chains. Rows matching on CDR3 protein sequence are summarized as one entry with the most common DNA and genes. The sample yields more than 550,000 distinct CDR3 sequences; about 12% were counted once. Around 9.6% of the sample is held by the ten biggest clonotypes. The CDR3 goes from the cysteine to the phenylalanine over 14 residues. Just the 42-base CDR3 DNA is kept, in frame starting at base 1. Relative to germline, V is 1 base shorter and J is 3 bases shorter, with 10 bases between their ends. Sequences LGHNA (CDR1) and YSLEER (CDR2) are obtained from the germline V gene. This clonotype occurred many times. Its target antigen remains unknown. No much larger clone exists at a distance of one base, and base qualities are not known.

Sequenced here: PBMCs from blood, sampled on the day of vaccination. The source of this sequence is a man aged 50 or older who received an inactivated influenza vaccine. Donor details come from another sample of the same person, matched by shared clones. The V and J segments used are TRBV4-3 and TRBJ2-7, with the D gene uncertain. The CDR3 protein: CASSQGSVGYEQYF. The nucleotides are TGCGCCAGCAGCCAAGGGTCCGTGGGCTACGAGCAGTACTTC.